The T cell receptor beta chain described here comes from a study of blood T cell repertoires in COVID-19. Under the authors' procedure: For nucleated cells, counts were estimated from reference gene primer amplification. Here immunoSEQ multiplex PCR was the method, and the copy in TCRdb shows in-frame clones only, minus some. D and trimming were read from the DNA, whereas the V and J calls and clone size are those reported in that table. The sample lists under 200,000 clones; approximately 86% were seen once. CDR3 length: 14 amino acids. V lost 0 bases and J lost 7, with 13 bases in between. CDR1 LNHNV and CDR2 YYDKDF come from the germline V gene (reference sequence).

Sequenced material: peripheral blood. This sequence joins TRBV15 and TRBJ2-7, with D possibly being TRBD2 (5 bases). The sequence derives from a man aged 55 to 69 with acute or convalescent COVID-19. The CDR3 region is CATSRDPPDFEQYF. In DNA form, the CDR3 reads TGTGCCACCAGCAGAGATCCCCCGGACTTTGAGCAGTACTTC. Full variable domain (outside the CDR3, taken from reference TRBV15 and TRBJ2-7): DAMVIQNPRYQVTQFGKPVTLSCSQTLNHNVMYWYQQKSSQAPKLLFHYYDKDFNNEADTPDNFQSRRPNTSFCFLDIRSPGLGDTAMYLCATSRDPPDFEQYFGPGTRLTVT.